Listed here are 29 T cell receptor beta chains from one sample, sequenced in a study of blood T cell repertoires in COVID-19. Generated by immunoSEQ multiplex PCR, the TCRdb table keeps only in-frame clones and is missing some. The sample carries 110,000 to 150,000 clones, 84% recorded once. The sample consisted of PBMCs or T cells enriched from blood (not recorded which). The receptor set was obtained from a woman between 18 and 29 years old who had been exposed to COVID-19.

This clone was recorded once. This chain joins TRBV19 and TRBJ1-1; TRBD1 matches at 8 bases. The ends lost 2 bases at V and 4 bases at J; junction bases unmatched: 6. This CDR3 contains 15 residues. The germline V gene encodes CDR1 LNHDA and CDR2 SQIVND (reference sequence). The CDR3, as DNA: TGTGCCAGTAGTATAATCACAGGGGGGAGCACTGAAGCTTTCTTT. Protein sequence: CASSIITGGSTEAFF.

The V gene is TRBV5-1, the J gene TRBJ1-2; D gene unclear. Germline CDR1 and CDR2: SGHRS and YFSETQ. V lost 0 bases and J 9 bases, leaving 12 bases between the germline ends. CDR3 length: 13 residues. The CDR3, as DNA: TGCGCCAGCAGCTTGGGGGGAGACGATAGCTACACCTTC. Its protein product is CASSLGGDDSYTF.

The CDR3 DNA reads as TGTGCCAGCAGCTTGGAGGGACACAGGGGAGATACGCAGTATTTT. Translation gives CASSLEGHRGDTQYF. The chain couples TRBV11-2 to TRBJ2-3; a weak D match, TRBD1 (7 bases). The CDR3 contains 15 residues. Looked up from germline, CDR1 is SGHAT and CDR2 is FQNNGV. V dropped 3 bases and J dropped 5 bases, with 15 bases sitting between them.

This clone occurred many times. The rearrangement joins TRBV3-1 (or the pseudogene TRBV3-2) to TRBJ2-3; 8 bases line up with TRBD1. CDR3 length equals 13 residues. The J segment lost 4 bases and the V segment lost 6 bases, leaving 3 bases of the junction unmatched. CDR1 is LGHDT, CDR2 YNNKEL, per germline (reference sequence). CDR3 sequence (DNA): TGTGCCAGCAGTTTGGGACAGGCAGATACGCAGTATTTT. It specifies CASSLGQADTQYF.

This clone appeared a single time. The chain uses TRBV7-9 and TRBJ1-1, with TRBD1 matching 10 bases. The V gene's germline CDR1 is SEHNR and CDR2 FQNEAQ (reference sequence). The trim removed 5 bases at V and 5 bases at J, leaving 20 bases unmatched. The CDR3 spans 19 residues. This CDR3 reads CASSPRATGTGVYRTEAFF. CDR3 bases: TGTGCCAGCAGCCCTAGGGCGACCGGGACAGGGGTTTATAGGACTGAAGCTTTCTTT.

This clone showed up just once. The J gene is TRBJ2-1, the V gene TRBV10-3; D might be TRBD1 (5 bases). Trimming removed 0 bases from V and 10 bases from J, with 7 bases in between. CDR1 and CDR2 from the germline V gene are ENHRY and SYGVKD. This CDR3 is built from 12 residues. CDR3 DNA: TGTGCCATCAGTGAGTCGGGGCAGGAGCAGTTCTTC. This translates into CAISESGQEQFF.

The chain links TRBV5-1 to TRBJ2-6, with D possibly TRBD1 on 6 matching bases. CDR1 is SGHRS and CDR2 is YFSETQ in the germline V gene. The CDR3 totals 17 residues. V gave up 0 bases and J gave up 4 bases, with 14 bases separating them. The CDR3 spells CASSLAMTGSGANVLTF. In DNA form, the CDR3 reads TGCGCCAGCAGCTTGGCCATGACAGGCTCAGGGGCCAACGTCCTGACTTTC. The full variable domain, with the rest looked up from reference TRBV5-1 and TRBJ2-6, is KAGVTQTPRYLIKTRGQQVTLSCSPISGHRSVSWYQQTPGQGLQFLFEYFSETQRNKGNFPGRFSGRQFSNSRSEMNVSTLELGDSALYLCASSLAMTGSGANVLTFGAGSRLTVL.

The chain links TRBV9 to TRBJ1-1; unclear D gene. V was pared by 0 bases and J by 6 bases, with 12 bases between. Germline CDR1 is SGDLS and CDR2 is YYNGEE. The CDR3 extends over 14 amino acids. The CDR3 DNA is TGTGCCAGCAGCGTAGCCCAGGCCGCCTCTGAAGCTTTCTTT. Translated, it gives CASSVAQAASEAFF. The full variable domain, in which reference TRBV9 and TRBJ1-1 provide the parts outside the CDR3, is DSGVTQTPKHLITATGQRVTLRCSPRSGDLSVYWYQQSLDQGLQFLIQYYNGEERAKGNILERFSAQQFPDLHSELNLSSLELGDSALYFCASSVAQAASEAFFGQGTRLTVV.

The rearrangement joins TRBV18 to TRBJ1-5, with no clear D. V was cut by 2 bases and J by 1 base, with 12 bases left in between. In germline, CDR1 is KGHSH, CDR2 LQKENI. The length of the CDR3 is 16 residues. CDR3 residues: CASSPNALASNQPQHF. CDR3 coding DNA: TGTGCCAGCTCACCAAACGCCCTAGCGAGCAATCAGCCCCAGCATTTT.

The genes are TRBV7-8 and TRBJ1-1; TRBD1 might be the D (6 bases). Germline V gene lookup returns CDR1 SGHVS and CDR2 FQNEAQ. The V end lost 1 base, the J end lost 3 bases, and 12 bases lay between the germline ends. The CDR3 has 15 amino acids. For the CDR3, the DNA is TGTGCCAGCAGCTTAGAAACGGGACACGACACTGAAGCTTTCTTT. Translating gives CASSLETGHDTEAFF.

This clone turned up a few times. J is TRBJ2-1 and V is TRBV2; 8 nucleotides align to TRBD2. The V gene's germline CDR1 is SNHLY and CDR2 FYNNEI. This CDR3 comprises 14 residues. V shed 8 bases and J 0 bases; nucleotides not matched to a gene: 3. CDR3 bases: TGTGCCAGCCTGCGGGGGGCCTCCTACAATGAGCAGTTCTTC. As protein: CASLRGASYNEQFF.

The rearrangement uses TRBV6-5 and TRBJ2-7; D remains ambiguous. V was cut by 4 bases and J by 0 bases, with 13 bases left in between. The germline V gene encodes CDR1 MNHEY and CDR2 SVGAGI. This CDR3 comprises 15 residues. CDR3 DNA: TGTGCCAGCAGTTCTCTGACTGAGAGCTCCTACGAGCAGTACTTC. It is translated as CASSSLTESSYEQYF.

The chain couples TRBV3-1 (or the pseudogene TRBV3-2) to TRBJ2-5; D perhaps matches TRBD2 (6 bases). Trimming removed 2 bases at V and 4 bases at J, with 14 bases between. This CDR3 is built from 15 residues. Germline V gives CDR1 LGHDT, CDR2 YNNKEL (reference sequence). Here the CDR3 reads CASSQTGTPTETQYF. The CDR3 nucleotides are TGTGCCAGCAGCCAAACCGGGACTCCAACAGAGACCCAGTACTTC.

This chain joins TRBV6-5 and TRBJ1-2; 7 bases are a match to TRBD1. This CDR3 comprises 12 residues. Per the germline V gene, CDR1 is MNHEY and CDR2 is SVGAGI. With 6 bases clipped from V and 8 bases from J, the junction kept 6 bases outside the gene matches. As DNA, the CDR3 is TGTGCCAGCAGACTTACACAGGGGGGCTACACCTTC. It specifies CASRLTQGGYTF.

The gene calls are TRBV5-4 and TRBJ1-6; TRBD1 might be the D (6 bases). Trimming took 4 bases from V and 9 from J, leaving 14 bases between them. The CDR3 has 14 amino acids. Germline V lookup: CDR1 SGHNT, CDR2 YYREEE (reference sequence). DNA for the CDR3: TGTGCCAGCAGCCCGGGACAAGTGGGTTCACCCCTCCACTTT. Its translation: CASSPGQVGSPLHF.

The chain combines TRBV2 with TRBJ1-1; 8 positions match TRBD1. Losses at the gene ends were 5 bases for V and 0 bases for J; bases not matched to a gene: 5. CDR3 length equals 15 residues. Looked up from germline, CDR1 is SNHLY and CDR2 is FYNNEI. CDR3 protein: CASSFPTGVNTEAFF. The CDR3, as DNA: TGTGCCAGCAGTTTCCCGACAGGGGTGAACACTGAAGCTTTCTTT.

The V and J genes are TRBV5-1 and TRBJ2-3; TRBD2 matches 9 bases. The length of the CDR3 is 17 residues. Trimming took 4 bases from V and 0 from J; bases not matched to a gene: 9. Germline V gene lookup returns CDR1 SGHRS and CDR2 YFSETQ. CDR3 in amino acids: CASSPVTSGPSTDTQYF. The CDR3 DNA reads as TGCGCCAGCAGCCCCGTGACTAGCGGCCCCAGCACAGATACGCAGTATTTT.

The gene calls are TRBV5-5 and TRBJ1-1, with D maybe TRBD1 (5 bases). V was cut by 5 bases and J by 1 base, with 21 bases left in between. Germline lookup yields CDR1 SGHKS and CDR2 YYEKEE (reference sequence). The CDR3 has 17 amino acids. The CDR3 coding sequence is TGTGCCAGCAGTTTAGGGACGGCGGGGAAGGGGAACACTGAAGCTTTCTTT. This codes for CASSLGTAGKGNTEAFF.

The chain couples TRBV7-9 to TRBJ1-6; 10 bases map to TRBD1. Germline CDR1 and CDR2: SEHNR and FQNEAQ (reference sequence). The CDR3 has 16 amino acids. V lost 5 bases to trimming and J lost 5 bases; unmatched junction nucleotides: 6. This CDR3 is CASSGLGQGDNSPLHF. CDR3 DNA: TGTGCCAGCAGCGGACTCGGACAGGGGGATAATTCACCCCTCCACTTT.

The chain couples TRBV7-3 to TRBJ2-1; TRBD1 might be the D (6 bases). CDR1 SGHTA and CDR2 FQGTGA come from the germline V gene. The CDR3 is made up of 15 amino acids. Trimming took 3 bases from V and 1 from J, leaving 10 bases between them. The DNA of the CDR3 is TGTGCCAGCAGCTTCGACCAGGGGTCCTACAATGAGCAGTTCTTC. Amino acid sequence: CASSFDQGSYNEQFF.

The gene calls are TRBV5-1 and TRBJ1-2; 10 nucleotides align to TRBD1. Germline V gene lookup returns CDR1 SGHRS and CDR2 YFSETQ. The V and J ends lost 4 bases and 8 bases, in that order; junction bases with no gene match: 8. This CDR3 spans 14 amino acids. The CDR3 reads CASSPGQGRSGYTF. The DNA for the CDR3 is TGCGCCAGCAGCCCGGGACAGGGGAGAAGCGGCTACACCTTC.

V and J are TRBV6-2 or TRBV6-3 and TRBJ1-1; 8 bases map to TRBD1. Germline V gene sequence: CDR1 MNHEY, CDR2 SVGEGT. The CDR3 totals 15 residues. J lost 3 bases, V lost 6 bases, and 9 bases had no gene match. The CDR3, as DNA: TGTGCCAGCAGCCCAGGGGGCCTTCGATACACTGAAGCTTTCTTT. This translates into CASSPGGLRYTEAFF.

The chain is built from TRBV12-3 or TRBV12-4 and TRBJ2-7, with 7 bases aligning to TRBD1. The V segment lost 3 bases and the J segment 6 bases; nucleotides outside the gene matches: 2. The CDR3 consists of 12 residues. This CDR3 is CASSFSGGEQYF. In nucleotides, the CDR3 is TGTGCCAGCAGTTTTTCAGGGGGCGAGCAGTACTTC.

The V and J genes are TRBV4-1 and TRBJ2-7; D ambiguous. The CDR3 runs to 14 residues. Trimming took 4 bases from V and 0 from J, leaving 10 bases between them. The V gene's germline CDR1 is MGHRA and CDR2 YSYEKL. The DNA of the CDR3 is TGCGCCAGCAGCCCCCTCCAGGTCTCCTACGAGCAGTACTTC. Translation gives CASSPLQVSYEQYF.

The chain links TRBV25-1 to TRBJ2-7; 7 nucleotides align to TRBD1. The trim removed 6 bases at V and 2 bases at J, leaving 10 bases unmatched. From germline, CDR1 is MGHDK and CDR2 SYGVNS. The CDR3 spans 15 residues. The CDR3 sequence: CASRAPGTAAYEQYF. The CDR3 DNA sequence: TGTGCCAGCAGGGCCCCCGGGACAGCCGCCTACGAGCAGTACTTC.

V is TRBV2 and J is TRBJ1-6; D possibly corresponds to TRBD1 (6 bases). Trimming left V 8 bases short and J 9 bases short, with 17 bases between. The length of the CDR3 is 14 residues. Germline lookup yields CDR1 SNHLY and CDR2 FYNNEI. Here the CDR3 reads CASSRALRGSPLHF. CDR3 DNA sequence: TGTGCCAGCTCCAGGGCACTCAGGGGTTCACCCCTCCACTTT.

The rearrangement uses TRBV7-2 and TRBJ2-1; TRBD2 aligns across 14 bases. The V segment lost 6 bases and the J segment 2 bases; nucleotides outside the gene matches: 12. The CDR3 runs 19 residues. Germline V gene data show CDR1 as SGHTA and CDR2 as FQGNSA. CDR3 DNA: TGTGCCAGCAGTTCTCAGGGGGGACTAGCGGGAGCAGCCTACAATGAGCAGTTCTTC. It is translated as CASSSQGGLAGAAYNEQFF.

The chain is built from TRBV5-6 and TRBJ1-1, with 9 nucleotides matching TRBD1. The CDR3 runs 15 residues. With V trimmed by 4 bases and J by 3 bases, 7 bases remained unmatched. Germline V CDR1 and CDR2: SGHDT, YYEEEE. The DNA for the CDR3 is TGTGCCAGCAGCCGGGGGACAGGGTTTGACACTGAAGCTTTCTTT. Translating gives CASSRGTGFDTEAFF.

This clone was detected once. J is TRBJ2-3 and V is TRBV25-1; the match to TRBD2 covers 10 bases. This CDR3 region has 14 residues. Germline V gene data show CDR1 as MGHDK and CDR2 as SYGVNS. With V trimmed by 10 bases and J by 2 bases, 6 bases remained unmatched. The CDR3 loop is CATSGSWDTDTQYF. In DNA, the CDR3 is TGTGCCACTAGCGGGAGTTGGGACACAGATACGCAGTATTTT. The full variable domain, in which reference TRBV25-1 and TRBJ2-3 provide the parts outside the CDR3, is EADIYQTPRYLVIGTGKKITLECSQTMGHDKMYWYQQDPGMELHLIHYSYGVNSTEKGDLSSESTVSRIRTEHFPLTLESARPSHTSQYLCATSGSWDTDTQYFGPGTRLTVL.